The T cell receptor (beta chain) under discussion was sequenced for a study of beta chain features in type 1 diabetes (dated by TCRdb to about 2018). For the study in its entirety: Mean age, gender distribution, total cell number and subset yield did not differ between patients and healthy donors. A total of 90 million to 130 million sorted cells were examined across all samples, and a strong correlation was observed between cell number per subset and RNA yield. The study compared TCRB repertoires of sorted circulating CD4+ T cell subsets between recently diagnosed type 1 diabetes patients and matched healthy donors. Regulatory and stem cell-like memory subsets were isolated from only 8 patients and roughly 8 healthy donors, whereas naive and central memory subsets came from all 28 donors.

A single peripheral blood draw of approximately 0.11 L on average was collected from each donor into heparinised tubes. A BD FACSAria II was used to sort naive, central memory, regulatory and stem cell-like memory CD4+ T cells with a panel that included CD45RO, CCR7, CD25, CD127, CD95 and CD27. All sorted populations exceeded 95% purity. Right away, PBMCs were isolated by Lymphoprep density gradient centrifugation and were stained directly, with no culture step. To minimize batch effects, samples were stained and sorted in pairs, one healthy donor with one patient per experiment. On this clone itself: Its specific antigen is unknown. Per-nucleotide qualities are absent, and no much larger clonotype sits a single base away.

The entire isolated RNA was reverse transcribed using the High Capacity cDNA Reverse Transcription Kit, and thus expressed TCRB transcripts were sequenced. Deep immunoSEQ sequencing was performed on naive, central memory and regulatory T cell samples, with an average of about 3.57 million total reads per sample. Sorted cells were lysed in RLT buffer and RNA was extracted with DNase-treated RNeasy Micro or Mini kits, depending on cell number. To prevent cross-contamination, every cell subset was processed on its own, while patient and healthy donor samples were processed together. TCRB sequences were amplified from cDNA with the immunoSEQ multiplex PCR, producing 87-bp fragments spanning the CDR3 region. Amplicons were sequenced on the Illumina HiSeq platform. The original methods were these. Synthetic template baselines were used to correct PCR bias computationally, reads within Hamming distance 2 were collapsed together, and singletons that could not be merged were discarded. Reads were aligned against IMGT to assign V, D and J genes, CDR3 length and insertions or deletions at six rearrangement sites. Clonotype counts were normalized to sorted cell number within each subset before computing true diversity and Gini coefficients with the tcR R package. The overlap coefficient, calculated on TCRB nucleotide sequences, was used to quantify repertoire sharing. Out-of-frame TCRB sequences from naive cells were analyzed to stand in for the pre-selection repertoire. TCRdb carries this immuneACCESS record with in-frame sequences only. Its versions omit some clonotypes, under half of them owing to an unresolved V gene in the studies checked, with the rest unexplained. V and J calls and clone size follow that table, whereas D and trimming were derived from the DNA. Recorded for this sample are around 160,000 clones; around 63% of them occurred a single time. 0.08% to 0.095% of the sample belongs to the ten largest clones.

Overall results and qualifications from the work: Because cDNA rather than genomic DNA was sequenced, highly expressing activated cells could have been over-represented, although no difference in activation and CD3 levels was found between groups. In all four CD4+ subsets, TCRB CDR3 length was moderately but significantly shorter in type 1 diabetes patients. HLA sub-analyses involved small numbers of individuals, so any influence of HLA type on TCRB rearrangement remained unresolved. Patients with type 1 diabetes made fewer insertions and deleted more nucleotides at VDJ recombination sites, implying thymic rearrangement abnormalities. Naive, central memory and regulatory TCRB repertoires appeared to be more alike among patients than among healthy donors. PCR may preferentially amplify shorter templates, but because patient and control samples were amplified and corrected together, any resulting skew would affect both groups equally.

Specimen: naive CD4+ T cells from blood. The sample's cell subset or site label is to be understood as: true naive CD4+ T cells. This receptor was taken from a man aged 25 to 40 with type 1 diabetes.

The bases read TGTGCCGTAGATAGGGACCGCACAGATACGCAGTATTTT. This yields the protein CAVDRDRTDTQYF. The sequence is built from TRBV7-2 and TRBJ2-3; the D assignment is uncertain and may be TRBD1 or TRBD2, with 5 bases supporting each. The trim is 11 bases for V and 1 base for J, with a gap of 13 bases between the germline ends. The CDR3 runs 13 amino acids, cysteine and phenylalanine included. The sequence is cut down to CDR3 DNA, 39 bases in frame from base 1. The germline V gene provides CDR1 SGHTA and CDR2 FQGNSA.